This T cell receptor delta chain came from a study of gamma-delta T cells after stem cell transplantation. CDR1 and CDR2 (germline): GEAIGNYY, EKD. The CDR3 consists of 16 residues. Remarks on this clone: This sequence may be a read error, since a much larger clone differs from it by one base.

TCRdb reanalysed the RT-PCR reads via CATT. This table holds some 2,000 delta-chain clones, 24% found once. Sequenced input: gamma-delta T cells. The J gene is TRDJ1, the V gene TRDV2, with unresolved D. The sequence was collected from a human donor. It is not recorded whose cells these are; they may come from a transplant donor. DNA of the CDR3: TGTGCCCGTGACACCGTGGGTCCAGGGTGGGCCGATAAACTCATCTTT. It codes for CARDTVGPGWADKLIF.